A selection of T cell receptor beta chains follows, all from one sample in a study of response to subunit inactivated influenza vaccine. In TCRdb, the RT-PCR reads were re-called with MiXCR into one record per CDR3 protein. The sample holds 280,000 or so distinct CDR3 sequences, 21% seen once. This specimen consisted of PBMCs from blood, obtained less than 22 months after vaccination. The origin of the receptors is a man aged 50 to 69 who received an inactivated influenza vaccine. Both conserved end residues are part of each CDR3. Fields, in order: V gene, clone size, J gene, D gene, CDR3 protein, CDR3 DNA. The D gene is left open where the match is weak. Size is stated for part of the rows, as once, few or many counts, or as a class when the clone is expanded.

TRBV3-1,NA,TRBJ1-2,TRBD1,CASSQVEGAGYTF,TGTGCCAGCAGCCAAGTGGAGGGGGCTGGCTACACCTTC
TRBV7-7,NA,TRBJ2-3,NA,CASTRLGGTDTQYF,TGTGCCAGCACCCGCCTTGGGGGCACAGATACGCAGTATTTT
TRBV12-3/TRBV12-4,many,TRBJ1-6,NA,CASSPTQGSVSPLHF,TGTGCCAGCAGCCCGACACAGGGTTCTGTCTCACCCCTCCACTTT
TRBV20-1,many,TRBJ1-1,NA,CSATQGGRTEAFF,TGCAGTGCTACCCAGGGAGGTAGGACTGAAGCTTTCTTT
TRBV5-1,NA,TRBJ2-7,NA,CASSLERQAEQYF,TGCGCCAGCAGCTTGGAAAGGCAGGCGGAGCAGTACTTC
TRBV29-1,few,TRBJ1-5,NA,CSVGPGTNQPQHF,TGCAGCGTTGGCCCGGGGACCAATCAGCCCCAGCATTTT
TRBV19,few,TRBJ2-5,TRBD1,CASSFRQGETQYF,TGTGCCAGTAGTTTCCGACAGGGTGAGACCCAGTACTTC
TRBV12-3/TRBV12-4,NA,TRBJ1-2,NA,CASSTSSYGYTF,TGTGCCAGCAGCACCTCGTCCTATGGCTACACCTTC
TRBV19,NA,TRBJ1-4,NA,CASGHDEKLFF,TGTGCCAGCGGACATGATGAAAAACTGTTTTTT
TRBV4-3,NA,TRBJ1-1,TRBD1,CASSQEGQVNTEAFF,TGCGCCAGCAGCCAAGAGGGACAGGTGAACACTGAAGCTTTCTTT
TRBV27,NA,TRBJ1-5,NA,CASSFGWNQPQHF,TGTGCCAGCAGTTTCGGGTGGAATCAGCCCCAGCATTTT
TRBV12-3/TRBV12-4,few,TRBJ1-2,NA,CASSSQVYGYTF,TGTGCCAGCAGCTCTCAGGTCTATGGCTACACCTTC
TRBV28,few,TRBJ1-2,NA,CASSFIGGRGSLYGYTF,TGTGCCAGCAGTTTTATAGGCGGTCGGGGGTCCCTCTATGGCTACACCTTC
TRBV5-1,few,TRBJ2-7,TRBD2,CASSLTSVNEQYF,TGCGCCAGCAGCTTGACTAGCGTCAACGAGCAGTACTTC
TRBV20-1,few,TRBJ2-2,NA,CSATRTGTGELFF,TGCAGTGCTACCAGGACCGGCACCGGGGAGCTGTTTTTT
TRBV5-1,few,TRBJ2-1,TRBD2,CASSLGLATVNEQFF,TGCGCCAGCAGCCTAGGACTAGCGACTGTCAATGAGCAGTTCTTC
TRBV20-1,NA,TRBJ2-7,TRBD2,CSKREGRSYEQYF,TGCAGTAAGCGGGAGGGCCGATCCTACGAGCAGTACTTC
TRBV20-1,few,TRBJ1-2,TRBD1,CSARGQGANYGYTF,TGCAGTGCTAGAGGACAGGGGGCCAACTATGGCTACACCTTC
TRBV15,NA,TRBJ2-7,NA,CATSRPKIAEQYF,TGTGCCACCAGCAGGCCGAAGATCGCCGAGCAGTACTTC
TRBV2,NA,TRBJ1-4,NA,CASSVVGEKLFF,TGTGCCAGCAGTGTCGTCGGTGAAAAACTGTTTTTT
TRBV29-1,NA,TRBJ1-3,TRBD1,CSAMDRRSGNTIYF,TGCAGCGCCATGGACAGGCGCTCTGGAAACACCATATATTTT
TRBV7-9,many,TRBJ1-5,NA,CASSLVQGPSGNQPQHF,TGTGCCAGCAGCTTAGTTCAGGGGCCTTCGGGCAATCAGCCCCAGCATTTT
TRBV6-2/TRBV6-3,NA,TRBJ1-2,NA,CASSYWGRKTNYGYTF,TGTGCCAGCAGTTACTGGGGACGGAAAACAAACTATGGCTACACCTTC
TRBV9,NA,TRBJ2-1,NA,CASSAVYSEQFF,TGTGCCAGCAGCGCCGTTTACAGTGAGCAGTTCTTC
TRBV6-5,few,TRBJ1-6,NA,CASSLSLSGNSYNSPLHF,TGTGCCAGCAGTTTGTCTTTGTCGGGAAACTCCTATAATTCACCCCTCCACTTT
TRBV7-9,many,TRBJ2-1,NA,CASSPLGNEQFF,TGTGCCAGCAGCCCATTGGGTAATGAGCAGTTCTTC
TRBV20-1,few,TRBJ2-7,NA,CSSPAANPYEQYF,TGCAGTTCTCCTGCGGCGAACCCCTACGAGCAGTACTTC
TRBV10-3,NA,TRBJ2-2,TRBD2,CAISGQGSGGNTGELFF,TGTGCCATCAGTGGACAAGGCAGCGGGGGGAACACCGGGGAGCTGTTTTTT
TRBV5-6,few,TRBJ1-4,NA,CASSLLTLGGGNEKLFF,TGTGCCAGCAGCTTGTTGACGCTAGGTGGGGGTAATGAAAAACTGTTTTTT
TRBV28,few,TRBJ2-7,NA,CASSFAGSGPTYEQYF,TGTGCCAGCAGTTTTGCAGGGTCGGGACCAACCTACGAGCAGTACTTC
TRBV10-3,few,TRBJ1-1,TRBD1,CAISTYDRGRATEAFF,TGTGCCATCAGTACATACGACAGGGGGCGAGCCACTGAAGCTTTCTTT
TRBV12-3/TRBV12-4,NA,TRBJ2-7,TRBD2,CASSRGGYEQYF,TGTGCCAGCAGCCGCGGGGGATACGAGCAGTACTTC
TRBV20-1,NA,TRBJ2-3,TRBD2,CSAPPSGDSTDTQYF,TGCAGTGCCCCACCTAGCGGGGACTCGACAGATACGCAGTATTTT
TRBV10-3,NA,TRBJ2-3,NA,CAISERDGLKDTQYF,TGTGCCATCAGTGAGAGGGACGGGCTTAAGGATACGCAGTATTTT
TRBV7-9,few,TRBJ1-4,NA,CASSSYPTGEVIEKLFF,TGTGCCAGCAGCTCGTACCCGACAGGAGAAGTAATTGAAAAACTGTTTTTT
TRBV12-3/TRBV12-4,few,TRBJ1-5,TRBD1,CASSLGQRNQPQHF,TGTGCCAGCAGTCTGGGACAGAGAAATCAGCCCCAGCATTTT
TRBV6-5,NA,TRBJ2-3,NA,CASSYSSSRPDTQYF,TGTGCCAGCAGTTACTCTAGCTCTCGGCCAGATACGCAGTATTTT
TRBV4-1,NA,TRBJ1-1,NA,CASSQPNLKGNTEAFF,TGCGCCAGCAGCCAGCCCAACCTCAAAGGGAACACTGAAGCTTTCTTT
TRBV11-2,few,TRBJ2-2,NA,CASRRTGLLNTGELFF,TGTGCCAGCAGAAGAACTGGACTACTTAACACCGGGGAGCTGTTTTTT
TRBV20-1,few,TRBJ2-5,NA,CSARDPSSETQYF,TGCAGTGCTAGAGATCCCTCTTCTGAGACCCAGTACTTC
TRBV27,many,TRBJ1-5,NA,CASSLWVNQPQHF,TGTGCCAGCAGTTTATGGGTCAATCAGCCCCAGCATTTT
TRBV4-1,NA,TRBJ1-1,NA,CASSQGQGQTEAFF,TGCGCCAGCAGCCAAGGTCAGGGGCAAACTGAAGCTTTCTTT
TRBV10-3,few,TRBJ1-4,TRBD1,CAISENRGLNEKLFF,TGTGCCATCAGTGAAAACAGGGGGCTTAATGAAAAACTGTTTTTT
TRBV5-1,few,TRBJ1-1,TRBD1,CASSSNPTGQGASTEAFF,TGCGCCAGCAGCTCGAACCCCACGGGACAGGGGGCGAGCACTGAAGCTTTCTTT
TRBV2,NA,TRBJ1-5,NA,CASSEQGFRNQPQHF,TGTGCCAGCAGTGAACAGGGGTTTCGCAATCAGCCCCAGCATTTT
TRBV7-6,NA,TRBJ2-1,NA,CASPHSYNEQFF,TGTGCCAGCCCTCACTCCTACAATGAGCAGTTCTTC
TRBV3-1,NA,TRBJ1-5,NA,CASSQTAYSNQPQHF,TGTGCCAGCAGCCAAACGGCATATAGCAATCAGCCCCAGCATTTT
TRBV29-1,NA,TRBJ2-2,TRBD2,CSVVGGTNTGELFF,TGCAGCGTTGTCGGGGGGACGAACACCGGGGAGCTGTTTTTT
TRBV12-3/TRBV12-4,few,TRBJ2-7,NA,CASSLRSTNEQYF,TGTGCCAGCAGTCTGCGGAGCACCAACGAGCAGTACTTC